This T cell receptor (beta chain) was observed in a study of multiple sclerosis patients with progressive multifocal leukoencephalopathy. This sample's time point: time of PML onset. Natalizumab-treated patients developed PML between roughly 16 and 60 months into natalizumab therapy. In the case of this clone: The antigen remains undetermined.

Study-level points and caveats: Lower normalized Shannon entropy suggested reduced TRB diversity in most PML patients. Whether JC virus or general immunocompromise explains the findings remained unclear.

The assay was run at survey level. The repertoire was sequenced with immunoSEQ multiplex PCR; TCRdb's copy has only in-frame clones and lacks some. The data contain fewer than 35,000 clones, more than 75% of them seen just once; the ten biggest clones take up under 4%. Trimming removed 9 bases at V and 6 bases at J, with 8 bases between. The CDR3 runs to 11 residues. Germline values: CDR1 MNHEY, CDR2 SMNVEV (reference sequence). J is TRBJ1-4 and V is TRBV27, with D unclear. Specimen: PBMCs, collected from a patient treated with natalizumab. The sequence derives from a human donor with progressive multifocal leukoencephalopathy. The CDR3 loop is CASGVYEKLFF. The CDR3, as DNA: TGTGCCAGTGGAGTATATGAAAAACTGTTTTTT.